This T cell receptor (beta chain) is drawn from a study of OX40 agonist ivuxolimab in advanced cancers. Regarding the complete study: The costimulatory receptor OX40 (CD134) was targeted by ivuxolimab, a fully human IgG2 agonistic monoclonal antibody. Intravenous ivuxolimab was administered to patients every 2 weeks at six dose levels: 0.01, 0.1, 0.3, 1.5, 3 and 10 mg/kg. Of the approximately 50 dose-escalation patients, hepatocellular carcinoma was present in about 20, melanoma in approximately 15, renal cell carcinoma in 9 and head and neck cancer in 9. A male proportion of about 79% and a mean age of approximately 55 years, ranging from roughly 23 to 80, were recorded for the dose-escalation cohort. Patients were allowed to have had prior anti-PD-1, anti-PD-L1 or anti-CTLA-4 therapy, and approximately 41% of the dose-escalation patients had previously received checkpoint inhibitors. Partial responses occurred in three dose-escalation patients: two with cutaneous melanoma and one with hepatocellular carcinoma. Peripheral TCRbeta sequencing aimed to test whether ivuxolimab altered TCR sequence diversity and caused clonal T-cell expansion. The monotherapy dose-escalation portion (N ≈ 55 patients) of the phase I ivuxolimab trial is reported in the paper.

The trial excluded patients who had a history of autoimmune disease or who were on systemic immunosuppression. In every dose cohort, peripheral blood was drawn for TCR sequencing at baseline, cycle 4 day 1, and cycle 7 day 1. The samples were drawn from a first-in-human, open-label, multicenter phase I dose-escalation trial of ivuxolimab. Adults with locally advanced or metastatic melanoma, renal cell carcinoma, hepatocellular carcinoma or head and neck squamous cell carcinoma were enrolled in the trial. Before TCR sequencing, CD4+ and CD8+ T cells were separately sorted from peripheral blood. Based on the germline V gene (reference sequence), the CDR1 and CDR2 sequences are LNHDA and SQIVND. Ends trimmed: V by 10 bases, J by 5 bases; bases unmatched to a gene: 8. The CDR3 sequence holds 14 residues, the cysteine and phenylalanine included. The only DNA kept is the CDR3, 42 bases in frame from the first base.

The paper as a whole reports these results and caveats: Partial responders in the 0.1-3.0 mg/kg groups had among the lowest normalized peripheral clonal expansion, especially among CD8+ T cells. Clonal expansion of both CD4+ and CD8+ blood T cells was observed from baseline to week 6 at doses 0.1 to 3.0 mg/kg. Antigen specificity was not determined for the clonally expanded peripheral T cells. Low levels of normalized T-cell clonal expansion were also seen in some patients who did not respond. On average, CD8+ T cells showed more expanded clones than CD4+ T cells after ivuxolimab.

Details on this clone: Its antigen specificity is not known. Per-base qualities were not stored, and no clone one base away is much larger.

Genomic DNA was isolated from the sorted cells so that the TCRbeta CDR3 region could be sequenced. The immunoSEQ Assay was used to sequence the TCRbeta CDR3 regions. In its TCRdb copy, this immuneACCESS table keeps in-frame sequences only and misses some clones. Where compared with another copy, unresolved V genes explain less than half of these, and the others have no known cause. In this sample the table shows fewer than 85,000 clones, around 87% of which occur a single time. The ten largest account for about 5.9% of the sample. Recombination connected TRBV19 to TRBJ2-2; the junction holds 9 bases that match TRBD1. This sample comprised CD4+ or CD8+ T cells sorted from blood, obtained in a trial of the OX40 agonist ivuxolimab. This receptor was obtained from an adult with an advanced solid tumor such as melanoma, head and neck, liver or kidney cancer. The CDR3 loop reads CATTTTGGTGELFF. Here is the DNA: TGTGCCACGACAACGACAGGGGGGACCGGGGAGCTGTTTTTT.